The clone carrying this T cell receptor beta chain has only a few counts. The antigen is unknown. MiXCR was run by TCRdb on the RT-PCR reads, yielding one entry per CDR3 protein. The sample holds 710,000 or so distinct CDR3 sequences; around 14% are singletons and the top ten take 9.5% to 13%. The trim removed 5 bases at V and 5 bases at J, leaving 11 bases unmatched. There are 15 residues in the CDR3. Germline V gene lookup returns CDR1 MDHEN and CDR2 SYDVKM. This sample is part of a study of response to subunit inactivated influenza vaccine. Overall study findings and caveats: The authors proposed limited new T cell recruitment per seasonal influenza vaccination.

The chain joins TRBV28 to TRBJ2-7; 8 bases are shared with TRBD2. The TCR sequence derives from a man between 50 and 59 years old who received an inactivated influenza vaccine. This material consisted of PBMCs from blood, taken 11 to 12 days after vaccination. The CDR3 loop is CASSPRTSIHHEQYF. The CDR3 DNA follows: TGTGCCAGCAGTCCCCGGACTAGCATCCATCACGAGCAGTACTTC.